These 14 T cell receptor beta chains were all obtained from the same sample, sequenced in a study of identical twins. TCRdb re-derived calls from the 5' RACE reads in MiXCR, one entry per CDR3 protein. The table has nearly 200,000 distinct CDR3 sequences, around 15% seen once. This same sample was also part of a study on T cells expressing NK-cell markers.

The sample taken for sequencing was CD8+ T cells sorted from blood. Source of these receptors: a young woman in good health.

The V gene is TRBV9, the J gene TRBJ2-5; D unclear. The germline V and J ends were trimmed by 4 bases and 1 base, with 11 bases remaining between them. CDR3 size: 14 residues. Germline V lookup: CDR1 SGDLS, CDR2 YYNGEE. The CDR3 loop reads CASSQYSTQETQYF. CDR3 DNA sequence: TGTGCCAGCAGCCAGTACTCAACCCAAGAGACCCAGTACTTC.

This rearrangement joins TRBV7-8 to TRBJ2-7; TRBD2 is a possible D gene (7 bases). Per the germline V gene, CDR1 is SGHVS and CDR2 is FQNEAQ. V lost 5 bases and J lost 6, with 20 bases in between. The CDR3 spans 15 residues. CDR3 sequence: CASSLRGGGSSEQYF. The CDR3 region has the DNA TGTGCCAGCAGCCTCCGGGGAGGGGGTAGTTCCGAGCAGTACTTC.

The rearrangement joins TRBV6-5 to TRBJ1-1; a possible D gene is TRBD1 (5 bases). With 0 bases removed from V and 6 bases from J, the gap between germline ends came to 8 bases. Germline V lookup: CDR1 MNHEY, CDR2 SVGAGI. The CDR3 extends over 13 amino acids. The DNA for the CDR3 is TGTGCCAGCAGTTACTCGAGAGGGGCTGAAGCTTTCTTT. It translates to CASSYSRGAEAFF.

The chain is built from TRBV12-3 or TRBV12-4 and TRBJ1-1; D gene uncertain. V was clipped by 6 bases and J by 3 bases, with 8 bases between them. The CDR3 is made up of 12 amino acids. Written as DNA, the CDR3 is TGTGCCAGCAGCCCTACCCACACTGAAGCTTTCTTT. Amino acid sequence: CASSPTHTEAFF.

CDR3: CAISDEPLGGPGELFF. In DNA, the CDR3 is TGTGCCATCAGTGACGAACCCCTCGGCGGCCCCGGGGAGCTGTTTTTT. V is TRBV10-3 and J is TRBJ2-2; D is unresolved. CDR3 size: 16 residues. Trimming left V 3 bases short and J 6 bases short, with 17 bases between. Germline-derived CDR1 and CDR2 are ENHRY and SYGVKD.

This clonotype came up a few times. This chain links TRBV12-3 or TRBV12-4 with TRBJ2-2; either TRBD1 or TRBD2 may supply D (5 bases each). Trimming cost V 6 bases and J 3 bases, with 11 bases left between them. The CDR3 has 14 residues. The CDR3 here is CASSTGAYTGELFF. Written as DNA, the CDR3 is TGTGCCAGCAGCACCGGGGCATACACCGGGGAGCTGTTTTTT.

This clonotype was detected a few times. V and J are TRBV10-3 and TRBJ1-2; no clear D gene. This CDR3 spans 13 amino acids. Trimming shortened V by 3 bases and J by 8 bases, and 13 bases separated the two germline ends. Germline loops: CDR1 ENHRY, CDR2 SYGVKD. The CDR3 DNA is TGTGCCATCAGTGATGTCTCCCCGAAGGGCTACACCTTC. This codes for CAISDVSPKGYTF.

There are a few counts of this clonotype. The chain joins TRBV25-1 to TRBJ1-1; possible D gene TRBD1, 5 bases. CDR1 and CDR2 (germline): MGHDK, SYGVNS. Trimming took 3 bases from V and 0 from J, leaving 11 bases between them. The CDR3 is 15 amino acids. The CDR3 DNA reads TGTGCCAGCAGTGACTACCAGGGAGTGAACACTGAAGCTTTCTTT. It encodes CASSDYQGVNTEAFF.

The chain links TRBV7-9 to TRBJ2-1, with D possibly matching TRBD2 (5 bases). CDR1 SEHNR and CDR2 FQNEAQ come from the germline V gene (reference sequence). This CDR3 contains 14 residues. V dropped 5 bases and J dropped 3 bases, with 11 bases sitting between them. CDR3 residues: CASSLLDNYNEQFF. CDR3 nucleotides: TGTGCCAGCAGCCTACTAGACAACTACAATGAGCAGTTCTTC.

This clonotype was detected only a few times. V is TRBV6-1 and J is TRBJ2-1; 10 bases fit TRBD2. After removal of 7 bases from V and 6 bases from J, the junction contained 9 bases not matched to a gene. From germline, CDR1 is MNHNS and CDR2 SASEGT. This CDR3 has 15 amino acids. The CDR3 DNA reads as TGTGCCAGCACCTTAATAGCGGGAGGTTTCAATGAGCAGTTCTTC. Protein product: CASTLIAGGFNEQFF.

This clonotype showed up just a few times. The chain joins TRBV5-1 to TRBJ1-2; the D is unclear. V dropped 0 bases and J dropped 8 bases, with 8 bases sitting between them. This CDR3 comprises 12 residues. Germline CDR1 and CDR2: SGHRS and YFSETQ. CDR3 sequence (DNA): TGCGCCAGCAGCTTGGGGTACATCGGCTACACCTTC. It is translated as CASSLGYIGYTF.

The table lists this clonotype with a few counts. The chain is built from TRBV9 and TRBJ1-1, with D maybe TRBD1 (6 bases). The CDR3 is 13 residues long. Germline lookup yields CDR1 SGDLS and CDR2 YYNGEE. Deletions cut 3 bases from V and 3 bases from J, with 9 bases between. The CDR3 nucleotides read TGTGCCAGCAGCGCTGGACAGTACACTGAAGCTTTCTTT. Translation: CASSAGQYTEAFF.

This clonotype showed up many times. The chain is built from TRBV12-3 or TRBV12-4 and TRBJ1-1, with a weak D call TRBD1 (5 bases). The CDR3 consists of 13 residues. V was shortened by 4 bases and J by 0 bases, with 6 bases between the two germline ends. The CDR3 region is CASSWDLNTEAFF. The CDR3 DNA reads as TGTGCCAGCAGTTGGGACCTGAACACTGAAGCTTTCTTT.

This chain links TRBV20-1 with TRBJ2-1; D call uncertain. Germline-derived CDR1 and CDR2 are DFQATT and SNEGSKA (reference sequence). V was trimmed by 3 bases and J by 2 bases, leaving 20 bases between them. This CDR3 is 17 amino acids long. CDR3 sequence: CSASPRNIRVTYNEQFF. The CDR3 DNA reads as TGCAGTGCTAGCCCCAGGAATATTCGGGTCACCTACAATGAGCAGTTCTTC.